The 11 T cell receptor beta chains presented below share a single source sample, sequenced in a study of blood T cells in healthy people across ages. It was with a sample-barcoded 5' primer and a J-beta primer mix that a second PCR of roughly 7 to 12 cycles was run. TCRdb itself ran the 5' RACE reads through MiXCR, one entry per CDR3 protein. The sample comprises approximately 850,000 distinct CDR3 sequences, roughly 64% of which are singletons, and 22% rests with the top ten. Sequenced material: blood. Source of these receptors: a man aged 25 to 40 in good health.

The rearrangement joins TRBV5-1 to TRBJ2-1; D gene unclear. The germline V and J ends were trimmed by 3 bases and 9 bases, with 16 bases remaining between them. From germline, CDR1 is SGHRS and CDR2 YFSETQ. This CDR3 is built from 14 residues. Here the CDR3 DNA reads TGCGCCAGCAGCTACGACATTCGAACGGGTGAGCAGTTCTTC. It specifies CASSYDIRTGEQFF. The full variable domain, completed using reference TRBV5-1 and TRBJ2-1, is KAGVTQTPRYLIKTRGQQVTLSCSPISGHRSVSWYQQTPGQGLQFLFEYFSETQRNKGNFPGRFSGRQFSNSRSEMNVSTLELGDSALYLCASSYDIRTGEQFFGPGTRLTVL.

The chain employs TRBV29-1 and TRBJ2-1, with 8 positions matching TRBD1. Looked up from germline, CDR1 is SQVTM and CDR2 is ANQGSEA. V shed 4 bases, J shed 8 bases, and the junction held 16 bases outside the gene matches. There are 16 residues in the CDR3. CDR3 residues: CSVGEGSRGLGDEQFF. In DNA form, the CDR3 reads TGCAGCGTTGGAGAGGGCTCCAGGGGGCTAGGGGATGAGCAGTTCTTC.

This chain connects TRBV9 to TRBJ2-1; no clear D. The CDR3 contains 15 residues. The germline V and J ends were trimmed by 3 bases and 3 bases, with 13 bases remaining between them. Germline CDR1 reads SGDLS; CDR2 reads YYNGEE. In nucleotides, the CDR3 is TGTGCCAGCAGCGGCGGTGGGTTAGTCTACAATGAGCAGTTCTTC. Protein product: CASSGGGLVYNEQFF.

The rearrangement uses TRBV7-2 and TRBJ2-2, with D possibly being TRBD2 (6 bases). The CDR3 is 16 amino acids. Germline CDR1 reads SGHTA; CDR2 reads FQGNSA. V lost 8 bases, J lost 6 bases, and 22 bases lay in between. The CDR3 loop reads CASYPFSGVGSGELFF. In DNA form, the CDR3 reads TGTGCCAGCTACCCTTTTAGCGGTGTCGGGTCCGGGGAGCTGTTTTTT.

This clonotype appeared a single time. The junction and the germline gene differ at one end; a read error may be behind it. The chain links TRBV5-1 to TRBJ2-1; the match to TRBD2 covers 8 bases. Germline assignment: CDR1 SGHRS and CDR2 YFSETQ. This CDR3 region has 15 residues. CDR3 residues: CTSSGGHSGYNEQFF. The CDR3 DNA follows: TGCACCAGCAGCGGGGGACACAGCGGGTACAATGAGCAGTTCTTC.

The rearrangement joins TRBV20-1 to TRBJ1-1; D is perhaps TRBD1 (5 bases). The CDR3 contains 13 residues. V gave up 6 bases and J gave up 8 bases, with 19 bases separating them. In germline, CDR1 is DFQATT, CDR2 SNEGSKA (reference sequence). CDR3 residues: CSAAQAMGMEAFF. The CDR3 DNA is TGCAGTGCCGCACAGGCGATGGGCATGGAAGCTTTCTTT.

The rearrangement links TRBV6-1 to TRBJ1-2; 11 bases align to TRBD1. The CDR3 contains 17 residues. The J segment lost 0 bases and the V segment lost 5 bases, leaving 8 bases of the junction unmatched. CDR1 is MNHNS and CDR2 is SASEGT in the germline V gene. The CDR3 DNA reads TGTGCCAGCAGTCGGGACAGGGGGATTTCGGCTAACTATGGCTACACCTTC. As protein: CASSRDRGISANYGYTF.

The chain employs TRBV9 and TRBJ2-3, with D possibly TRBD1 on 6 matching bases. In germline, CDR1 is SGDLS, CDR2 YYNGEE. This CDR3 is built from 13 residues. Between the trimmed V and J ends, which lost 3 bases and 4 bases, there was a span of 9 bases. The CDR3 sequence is CASSEDSPDTQYF. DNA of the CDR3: TGTGCCAGCAGCGAGGACAGCCCAGATACGCAGTATTTT. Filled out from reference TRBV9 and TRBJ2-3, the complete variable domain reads DSGVTQTPKHLITATGQRVTLRCSPRSGDLSVYWYQQSLDQGLQFLIQYYNGEERAKGNILERFSAQQFPDLHSELNLSSLELGDSALYFCASSEDSPDTQYFGPGTRLTVL.

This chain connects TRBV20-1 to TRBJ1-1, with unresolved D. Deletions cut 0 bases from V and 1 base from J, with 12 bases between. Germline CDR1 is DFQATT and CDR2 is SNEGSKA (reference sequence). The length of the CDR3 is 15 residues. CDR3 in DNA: TGCAGTGCTAGAGAACCCCTGGTTCCGAACACTGAAGCTTTCTTT. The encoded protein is CSAREPLVPNTEAFF.

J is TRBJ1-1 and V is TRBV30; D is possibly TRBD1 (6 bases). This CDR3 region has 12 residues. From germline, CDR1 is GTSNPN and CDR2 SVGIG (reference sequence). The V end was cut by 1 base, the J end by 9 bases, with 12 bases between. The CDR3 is CAWSGRGGQAFF. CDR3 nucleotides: TGTGCCTGGAGTGGAAGGGGGGGTCAAGCTTTCTTT.

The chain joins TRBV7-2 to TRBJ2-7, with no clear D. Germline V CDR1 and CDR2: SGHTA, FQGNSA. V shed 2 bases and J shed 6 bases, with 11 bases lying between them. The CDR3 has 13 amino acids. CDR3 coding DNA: TGTGCCAGCAGCTTACCCACGTTGTGCGAGCAGTACTTC. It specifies CASSLPTLCEQYF.